Following are 27 T cell receptor beta chains from one sample sequenced in a study of PD-1 blockade in mismatch repair-deficient tumors. Profiled with immunoSEQ multiplex PCR; TCRdb holds only in-frame clones, not every one. Of about 66,000 clones in the sample, about 72% were seen once. Sequences were derived from peripheral blood, sampled 2 weeks after starting pembrolizumab. Every receptor here comes from an adult with mismatch repair-deficient cancer.

V is TRBV6-6 and J is TRBJ1-2; 9 bases line up with TRBD1. CDR3 length: 15 residues. Germline loops: CDR1 MNHNY, CDR2 SVGAGI (reference sequence). V lost 3 bases and J lost 4; bases outside the gene matches: 6. DNA for the CDR3: TGTGCCAGCAGTTATGGGGACAGGGTGAGCTATGGCTACACCTTC. Protein product: CASSYGDRVSYGYTF.

This chain connects TRBV19 to TRBJ1-1; D not certain. The V gene's germline CDR1 is LNHDA and CDR2 SQIVND (reference sequence). The CDR3 totals 14 residues. The V and J ends lost 3 bases and 0 bases respectively, with 8 bases between them. This CDR3 is CASSIPRLNTEAFF. The DNA of the CDR3 is TGTGCCAGTAGTATTCCCAGGTTGAACACTGAAGCTTTCTTT.

This clone appeared once. This chain joins TRBV30 and TRBJ2-1; 9 bases map to TRBD1. V trimming: 2 bases; J trimming: 7 bases; junction bases outside the gene matches: 6. Germline values: CDR1 GTSNPN, CDR2 SVGIG (reference sequence). There are 14 residues in the CDR3. CDR3 sequence (DNA): TGTGCCTGGAGTAGGGGACAGGGTGTGAATGAGCAGTTCTTC. This encodes CAWSRGQGVNEQFF.

The rearrangement joins TRBV7-6 to TRBJ2-5; 10 bases align to TRBD2. The V gene end was trimmed by 0 bases and the J gene end by 5 bases; junction bases not matched to a gene: 3. CDR1 is SGHVS, CDR2 FNYEAQ, per germline. The CDR3 contains 15 residues. The CDR3 coding sequence is TGTGCCAGCAGCTTAGCCCCTAGCGGGAGTGAGACCCAGTACTTC. Its translation: CASSLAPSGSETQYF.

V and J are TRBV19 and TRBJ1-5, with D perhaps TRBD1 (5 bases). The germline V gene has CDR1 LNHDA and CDR2 SQIVND (reference sequence). V was trimmed by 3 bases and J by 0 bases, leaving 12 bases between them. The CDR3 is 16 amino acids. This CDR3 is CASSMTGTGSNQPQHF. CDR3 DNA sequence: TGTGCCAGTAGTATGACGGGGACGGGTAGCAATCAGCCCCAGCATTTT.

The gene calls are TRBV6-6 and TRBJ2-7; 7 nucleotides agree with TRBD2. V was pared by 5 bases and J by 7 bases, with 11 bases of the junction left unmatched. Per the germline V gene, CDR1 is MNHNY and CDR2 is SVGAGI (reference sequence). CDR3 size: 14 residues. CDR3 residues: CASSRTSTSAEQYF. The CDR3 region has the DNA TGTGCCAGCAGTAGAACCTCAACTAGCGCTGAGCAGTACTTC.

V and J are TRBV7-9 and TRBJ2-2, with D possibly TRBD1 on 5 matching bases. Deletions cut 1 base from V and 0 bases from J, with 9 bases between. Germline V gene sequence: CDR1 SEHNR, CDR2 FQNEAQ (reference sequence). The CDR3 covers 16 residues. For the CDR3, the DNA is TGTGCCAGCAGCTTAGAGTGGGGCGCGAACACCGGGGAGCTGTTTTTT. It codes for CASSLEWGANTGELFF.

V usage is TRBV27 and J usage is TRBJ2-3; D remains ambiguous. The CDR3 spans 13 residues. The V and J ends lost 6 bases and 2 bases respectively, with 9 bases between them. CDR1 is MNHEY and CDR2 is SMNVEV in the germline V gene (reference sequence). Here the CDR3 reads CASRKADTDTQYF. The CDR3 DNA reads as TGTGCCAGCAGGAAGGCCGACACAGATACGCAGTATTTT.

The J gene is TRBJ2-3, the V gene TRBV4-3; 13 bases line up with TRBD2. J lost 5 bases, V lost 1 base, and 15 bases had no gene match. This CDR3 comprises 20 residues. The germline gives CDR1 LGHNA, CDR2 YSLEER. CDR3 nucleotides: TGCGCCAGCAGCCAAGTAACATTCGGACTAGCGGGAGTAGTGAGAGATACGCAGTATTTT. It is translated as CASSQVTFGLAGVVRDTQYF.

J is TRBJ2-7 and V is TRBV18, with D hard to call. Trimming stripped 2 bases from V and 0 bases from J, with 11 bases between. Per the germline V gene, CDR1 is KGHSH and CDR2 is LQKENI. The CDR3 consists of 15 residues. DNA of the CDR3: TGTGCCAGCTCACCAAAGCCAGGCTTCTCCTACGAGCAGTACTTC. This gives the protein CASSPKPGFSYEQYF. Using reference TRBV18 and TRBJ2-7 for the parts outside the CDR3, the full variable domain is NAGVMQNPRHLVRRRGQEARLRCSPMKGHSHVYWYRQLPEEGLKFMVYLQKENIIDESGMPKERFSAEFPKEGPSILRIQQVVRGDSAAYFCASSPKPGFSYEQYFGPGTRLTVT.

The chain recombines TRBV7-8 with TRBJ1-2; 10 bases line up with TRBD1. Trimming at V came to 5 bases and at J to 4 bases, leaving 4 bases not matched to a gene. CDR3 length: 14 amino acids. Per germline, CDR1 SGHVS and CDR2 FQNEAQ. CDR3 coding DNA: TGTGCCAGCAGCGAGGACAGGGGGACCTATGGCTACACCTTC. Protein product: CASSEDRGTYGYTF.

This rearrangement joins TRBV7-8 to TRBJ2-3; D tentatively fits TRBD1 or TRBD2 (5 bases each). Trimming left V 3 bases short and J 6 bases short, with 10 bases between. The CDR3 runs 13 residues. CDR1 is SGHVS, CDR2 FQNEAQ, per germline. The CDR3 protein is CASSFGGADTQYF. CDR3 sequence (DNA): TGTGCCAGCAGCTTTGGGGGTGCCGATACGCAGTATTTT. The whole variable domain, filled in from reference TRBV7-8 and TRBJ2-3, reads GAGVSQSPRYKVAKRGQDVALRCDPISGHVSLFWYQQALGQGPEFLTYFQNEAQLDKSGLPSDRFFAERPEGSVSTLKIQRTQQEDSAVYLCASSFGGADTQYFGPGTRLTVL.

V usage is TRBV15 and J usage is TRBJ1-1; 10 bases align to TRBD1. The germline V gene has CDR1 LNHNV and CDR2 YYDKDF (reference sequence). The CDR3 extends over 19 amino acids. With 1 base clipped from V and 1 base from J, the junction kept 12 bases outside the gene matches. CDR3 sequence reads: CATSRGLPGQGLSNTEAFF. CDR3 nucleotides: TGTGCCACCAGCAGAGGACTTCCGGGACAGGGGCTTTCGAACACTGAAGCTTTCTTT.

The chain employs TRBV6-6 and TRBJ1-2, with 7 nucleotides matching TRBD1. V lost 4 bases to trimming and J lost 3 bases; unmatched junction nucleotides: 5. The CDR3 has 14 amino acids. Germline CDR1 reads MNHNY; CDR2 reads SVGAGI (reference sequence). CDR3 amino acids: CASSLQGPDYGYTF. The CDR3 bases are TGTGCCAGCAGTTTACAGGGGCCGGACTATGGCTACACCTTC.

This clone was recorded a few times. Written as DNA, the CDR3 is TGTGCCACCACCCGGGGGCTAGATCAGCCCCAGCATTTT. Translating gives CATTRGLDQPQHF. The chain carries TRBV15 and TRBJ1-5; D is possibly TRBD1 (6 bases). Trimming stripped 7 bases from V and 5 bases from J, with 12 bases between. CDR3 length: 13 amino acids. CDR1 and CDR2 (germline): LNHNV, YYDKDF (reference sequence).

This chain uses TRBV5-8 with TRBJ1-2; D perhaps matches TRBD1 (5 bases). Germline assignment: CDR1 SGHTS and CDR2 YDEGEE. This CDR3 spans 15 amino acids. Trimming removed 2 bases at V and 4 bases at J, with 15 bases between. The CDR3 nucleotides read TGTGCCAGCAGCTTAAATGGGGCGTTCGGCTATGGCTACACCTTC. Its protein is CASSLNGAFGYGYTF. Full variable domain (missing parts from reference TRBV5-8 and TRBJ1-2): EAGVTQSPTHLIKTRGQQATLRCSPISGHTSVYWYQQALGLGLQFLLWYDEGEERNRGNFPPRFSGRQFPNYSSELNVNALELEDSALYLCASSLNGAFGYGYTFGSGTRLTVV.

This clone was detected only a few times. This chain uses TRBV5-4 with TRBJ2-5; D is possibly TRBD1 or TRBD2 (6 bases each). Deletions cut 1 base from V and 9 bases from J, with 19 bases between. Germline V CDR1 and CDR2: SGHNT, YYREEE (reference sequence). This CDR3 region has 15 residues. CDR3: CASSLRGAPGAAQYF. Here the CDR3 DNA reads TGTGCCAGCAGCTTGAGGGGGGCCCCCGGGGCGGCCCAGTACTTC.

The chain employs TRBV5-4 and TRBJ1-2, with D maybe TRBD1 (6 bases). This CDR3 has 13 residues. Trimming removed 7 bases at V and 2 bases at J, with 12 bases between. The germline V gene has CDR1 SGHNT and CDR2 YYREEE (reference sequence). CDR3: CASGDRKNYGYTF. The CDR3 DNA reads TGTGCCAGCGGAGACAGGAAGAACTATGGCTACACCTTC.

The CDR3 DNA is TGTGCCAGCAGTTCTCGTTGGGCGGGCCACCAAGAGACCCAGTACTTC. It is translated as CASSSRWAGHQETQYF. The chain recombines TRBV27 with TRBJ2-5, with D maybe TRBD2 (5 bases). This CDR3 region has 16 residues. The germline V gene encodes CDR1 MNHEY and CDR2 SMNVEV (reference sequence). V was trimmed by 4 bases and J by 0 bases, leaving 15 bases between them.

V is TRBV6-1 and J is TRBJ1-5, with 9 bases identical to TRBD1. Trimming cost V 5 bases and J 7 bases; bases outside gene matches: 6. CDR3 length equals 14 residues. Germline V CDR1 and CDR2: MNHNS, SASEGT. DNA for the CDR3: TGTGCCAGCAGTCGGACAGGGGTTATGCAGCCCCAGCATTTT. It specifies CASSRTGVMQPQHF.

The chain links TRBV6-6 to TRBJ2-1; 11 bases fit TRBD2. V shed 6 bases and J 10 bases; nucleotides not matched to a gene: 2. The germline CDR1 and CDR2 sequences are MNHNY and SVGAGI (reference sequence). This CDR3 is built from 12 residues. The CDR3 coding sequence is TGTGCCAGCAGACTAGCGGGAGTCGAGCAGTTCTTC. This sequence encodes CASRLAGVEQFF.

The genes are TRBV6-4 and TRBJ2-7; 7 positions agree with TRBD2. The CDR3 extends over 15 amino acids. The germline V gene has CDR1 MRHNA and CDR2 SNTAGT. The trim removed 6 bases at V and 2 bases at J, leaving 10 bases unmatched. The CDR3 bases are TGTGCCAGCAGGGGTAGCGGGTCTGGACCCTACGAGCAGTACTTC. It yields the protein CASRGSGSGPYEQYF.

In DNA form, the CDR3 reads TGTGCCAGCAGTGAACCGGGACTAGCGGGACCCGATACGCAGTATTTT. It is translated as CASSEPGLAGPDTQYF. This sequence joins TRBV9 and TRBJ2-3; 13 nucleotides agree with TRBD2. This CDR3 has 16 residues. Germline loops: CDR1 SGDLS, CDR2 YYNGEE. The J segment lost 6 bases and the V segment lost 5 bases, leaving 9 bases of the junction unmatched. Based on the CDR3 plus reference TRBV9 and TRBJ2-3, the full variable domain is DSGVTQTPKHLITATGQRVTLRCSPRSGDLSVYWYQQSLDQGLQFLIQYYNGEERAKGNILERFSAQQFPDLHSELNLSSLELGDSALYFCASSEPGLAGPDTQYFGPGTRLTVL.

The V and J genes are TRBV11-2 and TRBJ2-1; 12 bases are a match to TRBD2. Germline CDR1 is SGHAT and CDR2 is FQNNGV. Trimming took 6 bases from V and 2 from J; bases not matched to a gene: 11. The CDR3 sequence is 18 residues long. The CDR3: CASSQTSGRNRAYNEQFF. The DNA of the CDR3 is TGTGCCAGCAGTCAGACTAGCGGGAGAAATAGGGCCTACAATGAGCAGTTCTTC.

The chain has TRBV4-2 and TRBJ1-2; D perhaps matches TRBD1 (5 bases). Germline V gene lookup returns CDR1 LGHNA and CDR2 YNFKEQ. This CDR3 is built from 13 residues. The germline V and J ends were trimmed by 1 base and 7 bases, with 10 bases remaining between them. CDR3 bases: TGTGCCAGCAGCCAAGCGGGGGGGGTTGGCTACACCTTC. It is translated as CASSQAGGVGYTF.

The J gene is TRBJ2-3, the V gene TRBV27; the match to TRBD1 covers 8 bases. Trimming removed 2 bases from V and 4 bases from J; junction bases left unmatched: 5. Germline assignment: CDR1 MNHEY and CDR2 SMNVEV (reference sequence). The CDR3 has 15 residues. DNA for the CDR3: TGTGCCAGCAGTTTAGGGGCAGGGGGCGCAGATACGCAGTATTTT. Its protein product is CASSLGAGGADTQYF.

The rearrangement links TRBV7-8 to TRBJ2-2, with 13 bases fitting TRBD2. J lost 13 bases, V lost 5 bases, and 10 bases had no gene match. This CDR3 is 15 amino acids long. Germline lookup yields CDR1 SGHVS and CDR2 FQNEAQ. In DNA form, the CDR3 reads TGTGCCAGCAGCCAGGGACTAGCGGGGATTGGAGCGCTGTTTTTT. Its translation: CASSQGLAGIGALFF.